This T cell receptor (beta chain) was captured in a study of shared clonotypes between healthy human individuals. Study outcomes and limitations: Rarefaction curves obtained for sorted subsets showed sequencing incomplete despite large depth.

Details on this clone: The antigen is not known.

Donors were Caucasian adults residing in Nashville, Tennessee, USA. Only in-frame clones appear in the TCRdb table, and some are missing; sequencing was by immunoSEQ multiplex PCR. The sample shows roughly 1,500,000 clones, 95% to 99% of them seen only once. This CDR3 has 13 amino acids. Between the trimmed V and J ends, which lost 5 bases and 8 bases, there was a span of 15 bases. Germline V gene data show CDR1 as SEHNR and CDR2 as FQNEAQ (reference sequence). This chain uses TRBV7-9 with TRBJ1-2; D is undetermined. Sample: naive CD4+ T cells sorted from blood. This sample's subset: CD45RA+ positively selected. The TCR originated in a man younger than 40 in good health. The CDR3 DNA follows: TGTGCCAGCAGCCCTCCCGATCCGGGAGGCTACACCTTC. As protein: CASSPPDPGGYTF.